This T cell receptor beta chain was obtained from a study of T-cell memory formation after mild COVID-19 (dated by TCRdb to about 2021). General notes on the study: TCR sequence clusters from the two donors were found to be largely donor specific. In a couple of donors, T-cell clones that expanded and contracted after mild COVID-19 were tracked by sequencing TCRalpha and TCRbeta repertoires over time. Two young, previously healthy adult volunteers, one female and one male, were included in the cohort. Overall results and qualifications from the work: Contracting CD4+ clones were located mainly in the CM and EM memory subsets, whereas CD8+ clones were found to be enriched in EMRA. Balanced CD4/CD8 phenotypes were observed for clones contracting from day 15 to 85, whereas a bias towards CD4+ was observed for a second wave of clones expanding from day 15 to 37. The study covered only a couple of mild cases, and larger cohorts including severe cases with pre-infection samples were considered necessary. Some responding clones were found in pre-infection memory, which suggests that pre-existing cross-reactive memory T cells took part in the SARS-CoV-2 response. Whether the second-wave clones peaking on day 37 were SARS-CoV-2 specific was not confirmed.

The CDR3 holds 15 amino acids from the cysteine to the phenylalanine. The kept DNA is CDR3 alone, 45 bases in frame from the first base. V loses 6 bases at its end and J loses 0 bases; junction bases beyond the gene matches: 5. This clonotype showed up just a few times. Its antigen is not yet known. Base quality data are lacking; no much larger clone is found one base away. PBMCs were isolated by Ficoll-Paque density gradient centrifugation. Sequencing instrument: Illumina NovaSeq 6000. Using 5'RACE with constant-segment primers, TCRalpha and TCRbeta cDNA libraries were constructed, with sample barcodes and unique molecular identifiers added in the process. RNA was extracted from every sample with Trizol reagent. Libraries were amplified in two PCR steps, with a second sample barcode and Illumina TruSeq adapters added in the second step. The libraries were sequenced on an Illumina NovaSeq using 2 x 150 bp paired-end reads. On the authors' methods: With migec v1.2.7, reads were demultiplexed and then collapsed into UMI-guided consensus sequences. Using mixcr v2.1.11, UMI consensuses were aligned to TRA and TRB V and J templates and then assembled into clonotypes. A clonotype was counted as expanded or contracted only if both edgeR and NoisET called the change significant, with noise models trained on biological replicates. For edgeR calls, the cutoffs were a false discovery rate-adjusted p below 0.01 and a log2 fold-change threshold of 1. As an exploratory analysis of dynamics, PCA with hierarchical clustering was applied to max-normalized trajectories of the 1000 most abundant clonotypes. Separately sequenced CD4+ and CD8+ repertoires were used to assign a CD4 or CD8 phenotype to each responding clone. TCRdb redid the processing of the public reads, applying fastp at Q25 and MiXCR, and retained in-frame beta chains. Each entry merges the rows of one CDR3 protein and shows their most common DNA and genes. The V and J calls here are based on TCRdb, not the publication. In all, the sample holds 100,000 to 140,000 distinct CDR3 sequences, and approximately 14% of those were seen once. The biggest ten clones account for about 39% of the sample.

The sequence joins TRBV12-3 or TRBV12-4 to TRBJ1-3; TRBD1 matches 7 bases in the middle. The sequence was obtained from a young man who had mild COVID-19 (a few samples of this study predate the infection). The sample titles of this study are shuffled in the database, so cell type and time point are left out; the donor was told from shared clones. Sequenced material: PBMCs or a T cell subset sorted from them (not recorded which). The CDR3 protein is CASSLDRASGNTIYF. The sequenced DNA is TGTGCCAGCAGCCTTGACAGGGCCTCTGGAAACACCATATATTTT.